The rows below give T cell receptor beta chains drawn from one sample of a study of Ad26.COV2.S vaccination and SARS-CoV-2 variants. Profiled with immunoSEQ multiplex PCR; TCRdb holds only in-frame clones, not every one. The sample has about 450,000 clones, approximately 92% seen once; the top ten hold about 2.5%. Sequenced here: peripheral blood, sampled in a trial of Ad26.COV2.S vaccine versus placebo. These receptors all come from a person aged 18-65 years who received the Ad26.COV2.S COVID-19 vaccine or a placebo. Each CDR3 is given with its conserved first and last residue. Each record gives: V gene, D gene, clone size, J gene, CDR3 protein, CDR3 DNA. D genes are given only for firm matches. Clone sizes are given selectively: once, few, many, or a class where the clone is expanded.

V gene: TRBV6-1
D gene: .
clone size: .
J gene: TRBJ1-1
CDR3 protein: CASSESIVTEAFF
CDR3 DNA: TGTGCCAGCAGTGAAAGCATTGTCACTGAAGCTTTCTTT

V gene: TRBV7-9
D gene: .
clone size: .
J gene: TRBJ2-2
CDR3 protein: CASSPYTGELFF
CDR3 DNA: TGTGCCAGCAGCCCCTACACCGGGGAGCTGTTTTTT

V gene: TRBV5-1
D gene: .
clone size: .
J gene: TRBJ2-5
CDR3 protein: CASRSQGTQETQYF
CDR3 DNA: TGCGCCAGCAGATCGCAGGGGACCCAAGAGACCCAGTACTTC

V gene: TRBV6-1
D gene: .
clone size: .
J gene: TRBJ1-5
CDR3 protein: CASSDVGGNQPQHF
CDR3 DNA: TGTGCCAGCAGTGACGTAGGGGGCAATCAGCCCCAGCATTTT

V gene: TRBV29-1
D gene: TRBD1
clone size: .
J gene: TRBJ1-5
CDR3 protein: CSVEDPMGQGVFNQPQHF
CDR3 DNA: TGCAGCGTTGAAGATCCCATGGGGCAGGGGGTCTTCAATCAGCCCCAGCATTTT

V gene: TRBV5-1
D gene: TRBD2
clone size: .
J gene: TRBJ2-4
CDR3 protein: CASGLAGADIQYF
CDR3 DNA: TGCGCCAGCGGACTAGCGGGAGCTGACATTCAGTACTTC

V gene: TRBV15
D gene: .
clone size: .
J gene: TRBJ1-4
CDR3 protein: CATSSGLAANEKLFF
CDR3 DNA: TGTGCCACCAGCAGTGGCCTGGCCGCTAATGAAAAACTGTTTTTT

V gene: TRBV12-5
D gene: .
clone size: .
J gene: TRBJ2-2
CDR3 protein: CASGRTTGELFF
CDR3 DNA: TGTGCTAGTGGCCGGACAACCGGGGAGCTGTTTTTT

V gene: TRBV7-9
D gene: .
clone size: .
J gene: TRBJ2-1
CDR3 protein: CASSLESYNEQFF
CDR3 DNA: TGTGCCAGCAGCTTAGAATCCTACAATGAGCAGTTCTTC

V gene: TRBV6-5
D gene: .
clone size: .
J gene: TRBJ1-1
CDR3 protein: CASRMGHSNTEAFF
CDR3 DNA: TGTGCCAGCAGGATGGGACACTCGAACACTGAAGCTTTCTTT

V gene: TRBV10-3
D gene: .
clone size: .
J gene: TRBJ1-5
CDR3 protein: CAIRQETNQPQHF
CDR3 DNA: TGTGCCATCAGGCAGGAAACCAATCAGCCCCAGCATTTT

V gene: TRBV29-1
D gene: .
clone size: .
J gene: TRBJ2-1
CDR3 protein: CSDYDWDSRWDEQFF
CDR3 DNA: TGCAGCGATTACGACTGGGACTCCCGGTGGGATGAGCAGTTCTTC

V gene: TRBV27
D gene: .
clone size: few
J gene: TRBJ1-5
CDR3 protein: CASGSNQPQHF
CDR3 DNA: TGTGCCAGCGGTAGCAATCAGCCCCAGCATTTT

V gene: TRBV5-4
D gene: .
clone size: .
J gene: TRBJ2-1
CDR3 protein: CASSSRTGGAGNEQFF
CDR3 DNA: TGTGCCAGCAGCTCTCGTACAGGAGGGGCCGGGAATGAGCAGTTCTTC

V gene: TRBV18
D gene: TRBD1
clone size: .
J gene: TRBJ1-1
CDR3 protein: CASSPRQGASGTEAFF
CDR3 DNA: TGTGCCAGCTCACCCCGACAGGGGGCGTCGGGGACTGAAGCTTTCTTT

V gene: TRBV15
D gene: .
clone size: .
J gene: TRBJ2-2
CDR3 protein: CATSRDTAARWAGELFF
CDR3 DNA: TGTGCCACCAGCAGAGATACCGCGGCTCGGTGGGCCGGGGAGCTGTTTTTT

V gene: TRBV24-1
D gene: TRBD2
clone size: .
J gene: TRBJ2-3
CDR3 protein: CATSDPLAGLTDTQYF
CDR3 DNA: TGTGCCACCAGTGATCCTCTAGCGGGACTAACAGATACGCAGTATTTT

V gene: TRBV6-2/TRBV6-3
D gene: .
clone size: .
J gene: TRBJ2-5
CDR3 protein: CASSYQEKETQYF
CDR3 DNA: TGTGCCAGCAGTTACCAGGAGAAAGAGACCCAGTACTTC

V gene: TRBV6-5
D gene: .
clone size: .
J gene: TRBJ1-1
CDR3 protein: CASGRTRGNTEAFF
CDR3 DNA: TGTGCCAGCGGACGGACGAGGGGGAACACTGAAGCTTTCTTT

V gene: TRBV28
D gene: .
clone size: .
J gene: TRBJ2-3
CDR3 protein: CASRPLGRGFTDTQYF
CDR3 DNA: TGTGCCAGCAGACCCCTGGGGAGGGGGTTCACAGATACGCAGTATTTT

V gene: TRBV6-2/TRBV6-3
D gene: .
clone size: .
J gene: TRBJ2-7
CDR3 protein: CASSYYRMEQYF
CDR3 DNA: TGTGCCAGCAGTTACTATCGAATGGAGCAGTACTTC

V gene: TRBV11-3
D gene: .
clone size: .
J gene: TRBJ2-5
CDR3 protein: CASSLLETQYF
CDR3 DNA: TGTGCCAGCAGCTTACTAGAGACCCAGTACTTC